The source of this T cell receptor beta chain is a study of CD8 T cells in ankylosing spondylitis. Whole-study results and caveats: Disease-linked clones were reportedly significantly enriched in matched ankylosing spondylitis synovial fluid. As for the disease-linked clones, they showed a CD8+ phenotype and occurred at relatively low frequencies in peripheral blood.

V lost 2 bases to trimming and J lost 3 bases, with 9 bases between them. There are 14 residues in the CDR3. The germline V gene encodes CDR1 MNHEY and CDR2 SVGAGI. With respect to this clonotype: No antigen is known for it.

In making TCR beta libraries, quantitative 5'-RACE with molecular barcodes was used. TCRdb re-called the 5' RACE reads with MiXCR, one entry per CDR3 protein. The data show almost 250,000 distinct CDR3 sequences, around 32% seen once. This rearrangement joins TRBV6-5 to TRBJ2-3, with a possible D match to TRBD2 (6 bases). Input material: blood, either unsorted or a sorted T cell fraction (not recorded which). This TCR was sampled from a male donor with ankylosing spondylitis or in good health (not recorded which). The CDR3 DNA sequence: TGTGCCAGCAGTTACCGGGAGATTACAGATACGCAGTATTTT. Its protein product is CASSYREITDTQYF.